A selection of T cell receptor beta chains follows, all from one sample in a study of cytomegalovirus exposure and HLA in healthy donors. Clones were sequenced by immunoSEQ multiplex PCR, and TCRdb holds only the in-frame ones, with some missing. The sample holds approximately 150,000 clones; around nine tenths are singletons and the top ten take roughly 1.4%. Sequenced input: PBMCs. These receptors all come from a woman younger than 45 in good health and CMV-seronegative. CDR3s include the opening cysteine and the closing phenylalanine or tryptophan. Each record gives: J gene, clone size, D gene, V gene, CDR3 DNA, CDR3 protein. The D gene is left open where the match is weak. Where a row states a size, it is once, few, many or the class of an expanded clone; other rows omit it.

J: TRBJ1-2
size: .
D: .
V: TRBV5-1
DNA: TGCGCCAGCAGCTTGGATACAGGGAGAGACTATGGCTACACCTTC
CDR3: CASSLDTGRDYGYTF

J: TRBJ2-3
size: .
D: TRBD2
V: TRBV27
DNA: TGTGCCAGCAGTACACATTTCGGAGTAGCGGGGGGGCTCGGAGATACGCAGTATTTT
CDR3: CASSTHFGVAGGLGDTQYF

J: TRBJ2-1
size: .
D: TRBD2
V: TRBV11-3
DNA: TGTGCCAGCAGCCCCCGGGGGGCCTACAATGAGCAGTTCTTC
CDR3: CASSPRGAYNEQFF

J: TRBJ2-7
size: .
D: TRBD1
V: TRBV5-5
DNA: TGTGCCAGCAGGGGCGGACAGGCCTACGAGCAGTACTTC
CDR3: CASRGGQAYEQYF

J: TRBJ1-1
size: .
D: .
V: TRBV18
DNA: TGTGCCAGCTCAATGGAGACCGGGAACACTGAAGCTTTCTTT
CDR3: CASSMETGNTEAFF

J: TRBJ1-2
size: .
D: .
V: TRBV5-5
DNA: TGTGCCAGCAGCTTTCCTACAGGCCCTAACTATGGCTACACCTTC
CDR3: CASSFPTGPNYGYTF

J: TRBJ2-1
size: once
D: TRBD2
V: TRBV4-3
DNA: TGCGCCAGCAGCCAGTCACCTAGCGGCCTGACGGCCGATAACTACAATGAGCAGTTCTTC
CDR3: CASSQSPSGLTADNYNEQFF

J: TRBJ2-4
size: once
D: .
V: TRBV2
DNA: TGTGCCAGCAGTGAAGGGCAGGGAGGCAAAAACATTCAGTACTTC
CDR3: CASSEGQGGKNIQYF

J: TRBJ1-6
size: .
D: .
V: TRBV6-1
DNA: TGTGCCAGCAGTGTTATGGACAGCTCTCCGAATTCACCCCTCCACTTT
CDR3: CASSVMDSSPNSPLHF

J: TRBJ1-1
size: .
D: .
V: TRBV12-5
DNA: TGTGCTAGTGGTTCCCTAACTGATGAAGCTTTCTTT
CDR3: CASGSLTDEAFF

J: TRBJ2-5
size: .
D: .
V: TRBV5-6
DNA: TGTGCCAGCAGCTTCCGACAAGGACAAGAGACCCAGTACTTC
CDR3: CASSFRQGQETQYF

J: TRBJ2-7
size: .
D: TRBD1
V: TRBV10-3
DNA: TGTGCCATCAGTGAACAGGGGTACGAGCAGTACTTC
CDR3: CAISEQGYEQYF

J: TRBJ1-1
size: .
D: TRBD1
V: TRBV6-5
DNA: TGTGCCAGCAGGCGAACCCGACAGGGTTTCACTGAAGCTTTCTTT
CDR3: CASRRTRQGFTEAFF

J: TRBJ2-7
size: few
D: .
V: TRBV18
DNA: TGTGCCAGCTCACCACCGTCTCTTAGCGAGCAGTACTTC
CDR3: CASSPPSLSEQYF

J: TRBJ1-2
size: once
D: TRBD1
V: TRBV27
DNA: TGTGCCAGCAGTCCGACAGGGGTATACTATGGCTACACCTTC
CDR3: CASSPTGVYYGYTF